This TCR beta chain was retrieved from a study of response to subunit inactivated influenza vaccine. J lost 4 bases, V lost 5 bases, and 1 base had no gene match. The germline gives CDR1 SGHAT, CDR2 FQNNGV. The CDR3 is made up of 12 amino acids. TCRdb re-called the RT-PCR reads through MiXCR, storing one row per CDR3 protein. The sample lists 500,000 to 550,000 distinct CDR3 sequences, 7.6% occurring once. V usage is TRBV11-2 and J usage is TRBJ2-5; TRBD1 agrees at 7 bases. The clonotype comes from a man between 45 and 75 years old who received an inactivated influenza vaccine. Source: PBMCs from blood, taken about 23 months after vaccination. CDR3 loop: CASSHRGETQYF. CDR3 coding DNA: TGTGCCAGCAGCCACAGGGGAGAGACCCAGTACTTC.